This T cell receptor (beta chain) is from a study of OX40 agonist ivuxolimab in advanced cancers. Study details: Therapy given before enrollment (anti-PD-1, anti-PD-L1 or anti-CTLA-4) was allowed, and 40% had some. Whole-study results and caveats: Expanded clones belonging to CD8+ T cells outnumbered, on average, those of CD4+.

The germline V gene encodes CDR1 SEHNR and CDR2 FQNEAQ (reference sequence). V was pared by 0 bases and J by 5 bases, with 13 bases between. This CDR3 spans 15 amino acids. The table lists this clone with a count of one. Its antigen is still unknown. Baseline was the first blood sampling point, followed by cycle 4 day 1 and cycle 7 day 1. Generated by immunoSEQ multiplex PCR, the TCRdb table keeps only in-frame clones and is missing some. This table holds approximately 10,000 clones, about nine tenths found once. The chain combines TRBV7-9 with TRBJ2-5; TRBD1 is a possible D gene (6 bases). Here the sequenced sample was CD4+ or CD8+ T cells sorted from blood, taken in a trial of the OX40 agonist ivuxolimab. The clonotype originates from an adult with an advanced solid tumor such as melanoma, head and neck, liver or kidney cancer. CDR3: CASSLAARGGETQYF. In nucleotides, the CDR3 is TGTGCCAGCAGCTTAGCGGCCAGGGGTGGTGAGACCCAGTACTTC.